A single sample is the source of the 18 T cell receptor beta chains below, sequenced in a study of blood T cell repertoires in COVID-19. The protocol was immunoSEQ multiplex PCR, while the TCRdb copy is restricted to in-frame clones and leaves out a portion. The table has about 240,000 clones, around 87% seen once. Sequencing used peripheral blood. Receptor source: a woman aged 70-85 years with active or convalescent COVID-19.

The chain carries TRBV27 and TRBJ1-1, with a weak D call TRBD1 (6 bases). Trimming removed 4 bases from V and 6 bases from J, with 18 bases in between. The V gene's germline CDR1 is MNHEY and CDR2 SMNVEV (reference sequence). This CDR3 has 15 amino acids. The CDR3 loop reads CASSWGGQRGAEAFF. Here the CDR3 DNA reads TGTGCCAGCAGTTGGGGGGGGCAGAGGGGCGCTGAAGCTTTCTTT.

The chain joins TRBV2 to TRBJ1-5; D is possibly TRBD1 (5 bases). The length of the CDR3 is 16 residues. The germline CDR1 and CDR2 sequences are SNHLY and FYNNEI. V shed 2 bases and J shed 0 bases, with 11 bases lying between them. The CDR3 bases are TGTGCCAGCAGTGAACTCAGGGCCCTTAGCAATCAGCCCCAGCATTTT. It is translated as CASSELRALSNQPQHF.

In DNA form, the CDR3 reads TGCGCCAGCAGCCAAGATGGGGGAGGGACAGGGGAGACCCAGTACTTC. It is translated as CASSQDGGGTGETQYF. The V call is TRBV4-3, the J call TRBJ2-5; TRBD1 aligns across 9 bases. The germline V gene has CDR1 LGHNA and CDR2 YSLEER. V lost 0 bases, J lost 5 bases, and 7 bases stayed unmatched. The CDR3 runs 16 residues.

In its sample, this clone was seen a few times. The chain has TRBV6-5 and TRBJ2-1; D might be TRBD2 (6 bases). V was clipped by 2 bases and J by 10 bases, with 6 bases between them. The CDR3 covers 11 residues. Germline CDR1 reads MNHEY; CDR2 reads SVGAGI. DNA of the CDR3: TGTGCCAGCAGTTACGGGAGGGAGCAGTTCTTC. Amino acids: CASSYGREQFF.

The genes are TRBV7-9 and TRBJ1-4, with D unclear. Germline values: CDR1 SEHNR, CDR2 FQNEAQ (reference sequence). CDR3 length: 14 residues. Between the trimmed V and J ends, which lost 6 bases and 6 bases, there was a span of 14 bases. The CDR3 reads CASSATGLYEKLFF. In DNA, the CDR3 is TGTGCCAGCAGTGCTACGGGTCTTTATGAAAAACTGTTTTTT.

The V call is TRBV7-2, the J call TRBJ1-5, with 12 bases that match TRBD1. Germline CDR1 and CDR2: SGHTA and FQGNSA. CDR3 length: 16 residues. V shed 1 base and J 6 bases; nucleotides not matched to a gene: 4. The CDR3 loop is CASSLGGTGGGQPQHF. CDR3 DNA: TGTGCCAGCAGCTTAGGGGGGACAGGGGGCGGTCAGCCCCAGCATTTT.

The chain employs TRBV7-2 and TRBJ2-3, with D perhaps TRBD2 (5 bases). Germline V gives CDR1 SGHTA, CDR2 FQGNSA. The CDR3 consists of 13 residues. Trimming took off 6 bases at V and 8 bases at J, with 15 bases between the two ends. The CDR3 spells CASSSQREGTQYF. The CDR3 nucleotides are TGTGCCAGCAGTTCCCAACGGGAAGGTACGCAGTATTTT.

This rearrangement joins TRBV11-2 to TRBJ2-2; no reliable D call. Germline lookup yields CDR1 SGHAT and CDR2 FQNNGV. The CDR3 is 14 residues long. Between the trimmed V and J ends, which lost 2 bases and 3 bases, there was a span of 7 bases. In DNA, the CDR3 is TGTGCCAGCAGCTTACAACTCTACACCGGGGAGCTGTTTTTT. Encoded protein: CASSLQLYTGELFF.

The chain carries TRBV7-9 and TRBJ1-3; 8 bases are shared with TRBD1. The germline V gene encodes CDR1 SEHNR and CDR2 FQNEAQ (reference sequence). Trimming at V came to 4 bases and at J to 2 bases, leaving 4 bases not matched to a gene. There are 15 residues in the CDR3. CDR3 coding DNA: TGTGCCAGCAGCTGGTCGACAGGGGCTGGAAACACCATATATTTT. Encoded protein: CASSWSTGAGNTIYF.

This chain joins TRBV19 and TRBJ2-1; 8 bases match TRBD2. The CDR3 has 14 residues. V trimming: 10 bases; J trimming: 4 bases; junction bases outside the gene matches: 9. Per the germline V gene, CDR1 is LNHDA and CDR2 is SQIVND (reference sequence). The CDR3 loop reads CATLKGLGYNEQFF. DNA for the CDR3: TGTGCCACTCTGAAGGGACTAGGATACAATGAGCAGTTCTTC. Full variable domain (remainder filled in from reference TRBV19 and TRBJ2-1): DGGITQSPKYLFRKEGQNVTLSCEQNLNHDAMYWYRQDPGQGLRLIYYSQIVNDFQKGDIAEGYSVSREKKESFPLTVTSAQKNPTAFYLCATLKGLGYNEQFFGPGTRLTVL.

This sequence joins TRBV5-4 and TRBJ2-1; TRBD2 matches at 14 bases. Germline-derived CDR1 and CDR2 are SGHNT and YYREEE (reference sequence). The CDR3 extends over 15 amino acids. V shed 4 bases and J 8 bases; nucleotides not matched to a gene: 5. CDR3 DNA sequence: TGTGCCAGCAGCCTGACTAGCGGGGGGGCCGATGAGCAGTTCTTC. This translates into CASSLTSGGADEQFF.

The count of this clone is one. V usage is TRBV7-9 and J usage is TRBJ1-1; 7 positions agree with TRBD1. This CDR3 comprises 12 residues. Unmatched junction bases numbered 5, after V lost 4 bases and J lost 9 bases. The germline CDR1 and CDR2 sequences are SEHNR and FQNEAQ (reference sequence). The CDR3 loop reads CASSSGQSKAFF. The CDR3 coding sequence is TGTGCCAGCAGCTCGGGACAGTCTAAAGCTTTCTTT.

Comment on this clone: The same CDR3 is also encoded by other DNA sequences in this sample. The CDR3 is CASSPGQGKEKLFF. The CDR3 region has the DNA TGCGCCAGCAGCCCCGGACAGGGCAAAGAAAAACTGTTTTTT. This rearrangement joins TRBV5-1 to TRBJ1-4, with 8 nucleotides matching TRBD1. The CDR3 is 14 amino acids. J lost 8 bases, V lost 4 bases, and 7 bases had no gene match. Germline CDR1 reads SGHRS; CDR2 reads YFSETQ.

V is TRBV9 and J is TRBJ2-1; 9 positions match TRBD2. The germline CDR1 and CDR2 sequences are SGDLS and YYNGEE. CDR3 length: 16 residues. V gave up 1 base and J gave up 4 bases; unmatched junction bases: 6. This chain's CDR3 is CASSVLSGGGYNEQFF. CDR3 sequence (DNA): TGTGCCAGCAGCGTACTTAGCGGGGGCGGTTACAATGAGCAGTTCTTC.

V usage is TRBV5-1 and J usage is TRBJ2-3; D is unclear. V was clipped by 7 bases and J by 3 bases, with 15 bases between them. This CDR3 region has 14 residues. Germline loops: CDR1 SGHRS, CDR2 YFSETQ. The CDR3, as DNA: TGCGCCAGCGGTAAGACTCCCGGAACAGATACGCAGTATTTT. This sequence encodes CASGKTPGTDTQYF.

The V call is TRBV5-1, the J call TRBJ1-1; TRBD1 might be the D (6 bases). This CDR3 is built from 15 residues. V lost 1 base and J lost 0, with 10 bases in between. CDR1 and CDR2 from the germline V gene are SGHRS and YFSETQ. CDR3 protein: CASSLHGGLNTEAFF. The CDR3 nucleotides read TGCGCCAGCAGCTTGCACGGGGGGCTGAACACTGAAGCTTTCTTT.

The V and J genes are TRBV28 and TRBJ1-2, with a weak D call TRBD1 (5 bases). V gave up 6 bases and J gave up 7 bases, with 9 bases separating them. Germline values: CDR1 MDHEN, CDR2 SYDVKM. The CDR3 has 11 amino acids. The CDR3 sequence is CASSPRVGYTF. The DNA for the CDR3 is TGTGCCAGCAGCCCCAGGGTTGGCTACACCTTC.

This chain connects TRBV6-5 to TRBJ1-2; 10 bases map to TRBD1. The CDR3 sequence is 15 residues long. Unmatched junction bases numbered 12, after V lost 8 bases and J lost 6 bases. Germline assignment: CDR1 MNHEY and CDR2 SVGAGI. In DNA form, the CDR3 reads TGTGCCAGCGGGAAAACGGGACAGGGGTACGATGGCTACACCTTC. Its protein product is CASGKTGQGYDGYTF.